The clone carrying this TCR beta chain was picked up many times. Its antigen remains unidentified. There were TCR beta CDR3 regions amplified from RNA transcripts. The HTBI primer set was used in a first-round RT-PCR of the TCR CDR3. TCRdb reprocessed the multiplex PCR reads via MiXCR and lists one record per CDR3 protein. In the table there are 550,000 to 700,000 distinct CDR3 sequences, around 42% of which are singletons. Exclusion followed for patients with uncontrolled infection, other autoimmune disease, pregnancy or lactation. Orbital computed tomography, thyroid ultrasound, serum thyroxine and TRAb, and clinical symptoms together informed the diagnoses. The data stem from a study of T cells in Graves' hyperthyroidism and ophthalmopathy. The study, taken as a whole, reports: Also found in blood were most expanded thyroid clonotypes above 0.001. A 13 V-J signature model discriminated ophthalmopathy versus stable hyperthyroidism.

The sequence derives from an adult woman with Graves' disease, either hyperthyroidism or ophthalmopathy (not recorded which). Sequencing was carried out using peripheral blood or thyroid tissue (not recorded which).

CDR3 nucleotides: TGTGCCAGCACCCAGACCGGGTCGGACGGGGAGCTGTTTTTT. Amino acids: CASTQTGSDGELFF. The rearrangement joins TRBV25-1 to TRBJ2-2; D remains ambiguous. The CDR3 has 14 residues. Germline-derived CDR1 and CDR2 are MGHDK and SYGVNS. Trimming removed 7 bases from V and 7 bases from J, with 16 bases in between.